The 4 T cell receptor beta chains below were found in one sample sequenced in a study of a mutant IDH1 vaccine in newly diagnosed glioma. Antigens for these TCRs are unknown. Time point defined: week 47, end of study. The vaccine gave 300 ug of a 20-mer mutant IDH1 peptide subcutaneously per dose. The method was immunoSEQ multiplex PCR; TCRdb's version includes in-frame clones alone and lacks a portion of them. Altogether some 50,000 clones are present, around 85% being singletons, with the ten largest covering approximately 4.6%. The material sequenced was PBMCs, taken from a glioma patient whose treatment included an IDH1 peptide vaccine. The origin of the receptors is a woman aged 30 to 39 with glioma. Some clones in this sample may be carry-over from other donors' samples.

The V gene is TRBV5-4, the J gene TRBJ2-1; maybe TRBD2 (6 bases). V lost 1 base, J lost 6 bases, and 14 bases lay in between. Per germline, CDR1 SGHNT and CDR2 YYREEE (reference sequence). The CDR3 totals 15 residues. CDR3 sequence reads: CASSLRLGDGNEQFF. The CDR3 nucleotides read TGTGCCAGCAGCTTGAGACTAGGCGACGGCAATGAGCAGTTCTTC.

The chain combines TRBV7-6 with TRBJ2-7; D assignment may be TRBD1 or TRBD2 (5 bases each). The CDR3 is made up of 14 amino acids. Trimming took off 0 bases at V and 4 bases at J, with 10 bases between the two ends. Germline assignment: CDR1 SGHVS and CDR2 FNYEAQ. CDR3 region: CASSLAGGGYEQYF. The CDR3 coding sequence is TGTGCCAGCAGCTTAGCGGGTGGGGGATACGAGCAGTACTTC.

This chain uses TRBV13 with TRBJ2-4; 9 bases line up with TRBD1. V was pared by 4 bases and J by 0 bases, with 4 bases of the junction left unmatched. CDR3 length equals 16 residues. The V gene's germline CDR1 is PRHDT and CDR2 FYEKMQ (reference sequence). The CDR3 is CASSYGQGLAKNIQYF. The CDR3 nucleotides read TGTGCCAGCAGCTACGGACAGGGGCTAGCCAAAAACATTCAGTACTTC.

V is TRBV7-2 and J is TRBJ2-7; tentative D call: TRBD2 (5 bases). The CDR3 is made up of 12 amino acids. Germline CDR1 SGHTA, CDR2 FQGNSA. Trimming took off 2 bases at V and 11 bases at J, with 13 bases between the two ends. CDR3 region: CASSLPGLTEYF. CDR3 coding DNA: TGTGCCAGCAGCTTACCGGGGTTAACGGAGTACTTC.